This paragraph covers one T cell receptor beta chain sequence. Its antigen is unidentified. Sequencing was performed with immunoSEQ multiplex PCR; in TCRdb, only in-frame clones are kept and a portion is missing. The table lists about 81,000 clones, approximately 88% of them singletons. The time point was: pretreatment peripheral blood. The patients' disease, urothelial carcinoma, was locally advanced or metastatic. This sample was taken from a study of PD-L1 blockade in urothelial cancer. Whole-study findings and limits: Patients with below-median pretreatment blood clonality survived longer.

The ends lost 2 bases at V and 0 bases at J; junction bases unmatched: 0. The germline CDR1 and CDR2 sequences are SGHTA and FQGNSA. The CDR3 runs 14 residues. The clonotype originates from a woman of 80 years or more with urothelial cancer. This chain uses TRBV7-2 with TRBJ1-1; 7 bases match TRBD1. The sequences come from PBMCs, collected around atezolizumab (anti-PD-L1) treatment. CDR3 sequence: CASSLQGVNTEAFF. The CDR3 DNA reads TGTGCCAGCAGCTTACAGGGGGTGAACACTGAAGCTTTCTTT.